This T cell receptor (beta chain) came from a study of T cell responses to AZD1222 COVID-19 vaccine (dated by TCRdb to the early 2020s). Concerning the study at large: Because spike-specific TCR depth and breadth did not differ between the two schedules, AZD1222 recipients who got a second dose at roughly 4 weeks were pooled with those who got a second dose at roughly 12 weeks. TCR sequencing covered roughly 230 trial participants: roughly 200 given two doses of AZD1222 and approximately 25 given two doses of MenACWY control vaccine. Trial participants were enrolled by age into 18-55, 56-69 and 70-plus year subgroups, with around 140, 26 and 57 TCR-sequenced participants respectively.

A word on this clone: This receptor's antigen is unknown. Within one base of it there is no much larger clone, and no base qualities were kept.

V lost 5 bases and J lost 0 bases; the stretch between them is 11 bases long. Looking up the germline V gene (reference sequence) yields CDR1 LNHDA and CDR2 SQIVND. From its cysteine to its phenylalanine, the CDR3 spans 15 amino acids. Only the CDR3 DNA is retained, 45 bases long and in frame from the first base. The CDR3 regions of human TCRbeta chains were analyzed by immunosequencing. Regarding the original processing steps: TCRs in the repertoires were matched against a reference library of SARS-CoV-2-specific TCRs that had been generated with the MIRA antigen-specificity platform. Breadth was defined as the fraction of unique TCRs that were SARS-CoV-2-associated. Depth was defined as the fraction of total T cells that were SARS-CoV-2-associated. Using the MIRA data, each spike-specific TCR was assigned both to the spike region to which the TCR was reactive and to a CD4 or CD8 class. Log10-transformed breadth and depth values were compared by one-way ANOVA with Sidak's multiple comparisons tests. Entries here come from immuneACCESS through TCRdb and include only in-frame sequences with V and J called. Some clones fail to appear in such tables; in the studies checked, an unresolved V gene covers under half of the shortfall, and the cause of the remainder is unknown. V and J calls and clone size come straight from that table; D and trimming were deduced from the DNA. The table for this sample lists over 75,000 clones; 90% of them were counted only once. The ten largest make up around 2.8% of the sample.

Sample time point, as interpreted from the label and publication: baseline before first vaccination. Vaccinee samples were obtained from the UK trials COV001 and COV002, which included a single-blind randomized controlled phase 2/3 trial of AZD1222 (ChAdOx1 nCoV-19) in healthy adults. For TCRbeta chain sequencing, PBMC samples were collected from trial participants at day 0 and at day 28 after the second dose. The full study reports these points: Epitopes outside the regions mutated in the B.1.351 and B.1.1.7 variants were reportedly recognized by nearly half of the unique spike-specific TCRs. Vaccine-associated CD4 TCRs spanned the whole spike protein, with dominant responses in regions 160-218 and 743-854. Participants were mostly white British, with more females than males. The authors suggested clonal diversity may have been underestimated. Because no day 14 peak-response samples were available, repertoires were characterized only after the peak T cell response. In the small 56-69-year group, the increase in depth fell short of significance, most likely because of low power. A significant rise in spike-specific TCR breadth and depth was observed after two AZD1222 doses relative to day 0 and relative to MenACWY recipients. Conclusions about previously exposed vaccinees are limited, since just five or six AZD1222 recipients were seropositive for SARS-CoV-2 at baseline.

The origin of this receptor is an adult in good health. The chain is assembled from TRBV19 and TRBJ2-1; the D region possibly corresponds to TRBD1 (6 bases align). Sequencing used peripheral blood, obtained on day 0 of AZD1222 vaccination. The CDR3 reads CASSAGDPSYNEQFF. At the DNA level, the sequence is TGTGCCAGTAGTGCAGGGGACCCCTCCTACAATGAGCAGTTCTTC. With the portions outside the CDR3 filled from the reference TRBV19 and TRBJ2-1 genes, the complete variable region becomes DGGITQSPKYLFRKEGQNVTLSCEQNLNHDAMYWYRQDPGQGLRLIYYSQIVNDFQKGDIAEGYSVSREKKESFPLTVTSAQKNPTAFYLCASSAGDPSYNEQFFGPGTRLTVL.